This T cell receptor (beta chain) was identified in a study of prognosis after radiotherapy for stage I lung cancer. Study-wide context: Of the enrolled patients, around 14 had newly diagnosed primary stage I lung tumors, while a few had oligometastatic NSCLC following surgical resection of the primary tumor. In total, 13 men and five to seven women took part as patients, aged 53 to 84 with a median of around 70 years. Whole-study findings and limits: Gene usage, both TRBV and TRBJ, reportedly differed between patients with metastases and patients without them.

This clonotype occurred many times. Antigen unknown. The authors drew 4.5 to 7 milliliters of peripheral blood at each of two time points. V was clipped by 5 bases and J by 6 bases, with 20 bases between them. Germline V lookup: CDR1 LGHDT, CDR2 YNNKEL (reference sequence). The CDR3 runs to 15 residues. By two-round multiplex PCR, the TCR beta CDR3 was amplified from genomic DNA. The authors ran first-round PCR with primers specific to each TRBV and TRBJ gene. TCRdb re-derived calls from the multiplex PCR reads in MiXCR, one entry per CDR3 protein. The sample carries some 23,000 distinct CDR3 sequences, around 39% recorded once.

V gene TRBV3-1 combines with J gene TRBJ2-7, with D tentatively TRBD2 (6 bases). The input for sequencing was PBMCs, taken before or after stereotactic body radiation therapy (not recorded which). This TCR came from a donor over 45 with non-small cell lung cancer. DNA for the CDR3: TGTGCCAGCAGCAGACTACCGGGACTCCTCGCCGAGCAGTACTTC. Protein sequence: CASSRLPGLLAEQYF.